Given below is one TCR beta chain in context. Its antigen is unknown. Germline loops: CDR1 SNHLY, CDR2 FYNNEI. V was cut by 4 bases and J by 8 bases, with 12 bases left in between. The CDR3 runs 13 residues. The data belong to a study of CD8+ T cells in alopecia areata. Across the whole study: Oral tofacitinib (5 to 10 mg twice daily) was administered to treated patients. Whole-study findings and limits: An increase in clonality over normal scalp was evident in lesional scalp, especially alopecia totalis/universalis.

Sequencing used cDNA as its template, made by extracting RNA and reverse transcribing it. Assay used: immunoSEQ multiplex PCR; TCRdb lists only in-frame clones, some missing. Here the sample spans some 190,000 clones, 51% being singletons. This sample's treatment: oral pan-JAK inhibitor, 5-10 mg twice daily. The TCR sequence derives from a human donor with alopecia areata. Sequenced here: CD8+ T cells sorted from blood, sampled at roughly week 52, from a patient treated with tofacitinib. This rearrangement joins TRBV2 to TRBJ2-1; D call uncertain. CDR3 region: CASSVILQHEQFF. The CDR3 DNA is TGTGCCAGCAGTGTTATCCTTCAACATGAGCAGTTCTTC. Full variable domain (remainder filled in from reference TRBV2 and TRBJ2-1): EPEVTQTPSHQVTQMGQEVILRCVPISNHLYFYWYRQILGQKVEFLVSFYNNEISEKSEIFDDQFSVERPDGSNFTLKIRSTKLEDSAMYFCASSVILQHEQFFGPGTRLTVL.